A selection of T cell receptor beta chains follows, all from one sample in a study of cytomegalovirus exposure and HLA in healthy donors. The protocol was immunoSEQ multiplex PCR, while the TCRdb copy is restricted to in-frame clones and leaves out a portion. In the table there are approximately 110,000 clones, approximately 12% of which are singletons. The sample taken for sequencing was PBMCs. All receptors derive from a man in his forties or fifties in good health and CMV-seropositive. CDR3s include the opening cysteine and the closing phenylalanine or tryptophan. D genes are given only for firm matches. Not all rows give a size; the values are once, few, many and, for expanded clones, a class.

clone size	V gene	J gene	D gene	CDR3 DNA	CDR3 protein
.	TRBV6-5	TRBJ2-7	TRBD2	TGTGCCAGCAGTTCCCCCCGGGAGGGGGACCTCTACGAGCAGTACTTC	CASSSPREGDLYEQYF
.	TRBV6-6	TRBJ2-5	TRBD2	TGTGCCAGCAGTTACGCCGGGACTAGCGTCGAGACCCAGTACTTC	CASSYAGTSVETQYF
few	TRBV7-2	TRBJ1-2	TRBD1	TGTGCCAGCAGCTTAGGACAGGGTAACTATGGCTACACCTTC	CASSLGQGNYGYTF
.	TRBV19	TRBJ1-1	.	TGTGCCAGTAACCCCTCGGTGGGGGGACGAACTGAAGCTTTCTTT	CASNPSVGGRTEAFF
few	TRBV30	TRBJ1-3	.	TGTGCCTGGAGTGTACCCAGATTCTCTGGAAACACCATATATTTT	CAWSVPRFSGNTIYF
few	TRBV9	TRBJ1-1	TRBD1	TGTGCCAGCAGCGGGGACAGGGGGCTGGGTGAAGCTTTCTTT	CASSGDRGLGEAFF
.	TRBV11-3	TRBJ2-7	TRBD2	TGTGCCAGCAGCCCGGGAACAAGCGGGAGAGGGACTTACGAGCAGTACTTC	CASSPGTSGRGTYEQYF
few	TRBV7-9	TRBJ2-3	TRBD1	TGTGCCAGCAGCTTCCACAGGGGTGGGACAGATACGCAGTATTTT	CASSFHRGGTDTQYF
.	TRBV29-1	TRBJ2-3	.	TGCAGCGTTGCTGCGGGAAGCACAGATACGCAGTATTTT	CSVAAGSTDTQYF
few	TRBV6-6	TRBJ2-7	TRBD2	TGTGCCAGCAGTTACTCGGGACTAGCCTACGAGCAGTACTTC	CASSYSGLAYEQYF
.	TRBV29-1	TRBJ1-2	.	TGCAGCGTTGTACTGGGGGCCGGCTATGGCTACACCTTC	CSVVLGAGYGYTF
.	TRBV5-1	TRBJ2-1	.	TGCGCCAGCAGCTTGGCCCAGCGGACTTACAATGAGCAGTTCTTC	CASSLAQRTYNEQFF
few	TRBV6-1	TRBJ2-2	TRBD1	TGTGCCAGCCCCCTCGGGACAGCAAATACCGGGGAGCTGTTTTTT	CASPLGTANTGELFF
.	TRBV4-3	TRBJ1-2	.	TGCGCCAGCAGCCAAGTGGTTAAGGAGGGAAGGAGGGACTATGGCTACACCTTC	CASSQVVKEGRRDYGYTF
.	TRBV6-1	TRBJ1-4	.	TGTGCCAGCAGTGAGTTGGCGGGGGGCGATAGAAAACTGTTTTTT	CASSELAGGDRKLFF
few	TRBV5-1	TRBJ2-2	TRBD1	TGCGCCAGCCGACGAGGACAGGGCGACGGCGGGGAGCTGTTTTTT	CASRRGQGDGGELFF
.	TRBV7-3	TRBJ2-1	.	TGTGCCAGCAGCTTAACCCCCGGTGAGCAGTTCTTC	CASSLTPGEQFF
.	TRBV4-3	TRBJ2-3	TRBD2	TGCGCCAGCAGCCAAGATAGGAGGCGGGCTAGCGGGATGCCAGATACGCAGTATTTT	CASSQDRRRASGMPDTQYF
.	TRBV19	TRBJ2-1	TRBD2	TGTGCCAGTAGTAGTCGGGGAGGGCTCGACCATGAGCAGTTCTTC	CASSSRGGLDHEQFF
.	TRBV9	TRBJ2-3	TRBD2	TGTGCCAGCAGCGCCTCCATAGCGGGACCGGGAGATACGCAGTATTTT	CASSASIAGPGDTQYF
.	TRBV5-4	TRBJ2-1	TRBD1	TGTGCCAGCAGCTTGGTCAGGGGGAATGGTGAGCAGTTCTTC	CASSLVRGNGEQFF
.	TRBV6-1	TRBJ2-5	TRBD2	TGTGCCAGCATTGAGCGGGGGCGAGTAATGGACCAGTACTTC	CASIERGRVMDQYF
.	TRBV5-1	TRBJ1-1	.	TGCGCCAGCAGCCCCCGACAGTTGAACACTGAAGCTTTCTTT	CASSPRQLNTEAFF
.	TRBV5-6	TRBJ1-5	.	TGTGCCAGGCTTGGGGACGGACTTGGGGGGAACCCTAGCAATCAGCCCCAGCATTTT	CARLGDGLGGNPSNQPQHF
few	TRBV4-3	TRBJ1-4	.	TGCGCCAGCAGCCAAGGCGGAGGGGATAATGAAAAACTGTTTTTT	CASSQGGGDNEKLFF
.	TRBV27	TRBJ1-5	TRBD1	TGTGCCAGCAGTTCTTCAGGGGGCCTATTAGGTCAGCCCCAGCATTTT	CASSSSGGLLGQPQHF
.	TRBV11-2	TRBJ2-7	.	TGTGCCAGCAGCTCCCAACCTCGGACAGCGACTTCTCGGCAGTACTTC	CASSSQPRTATSRQYF
few	TRBV5-8	TRBJ2-7	TRBD1	TGTGCCAGCAGCCCCCGGGACAGGGCGGCGTACTTC	CASSPRDRAAYF
few	TRBV4-1	TRBJ2-3	TRBD2	TGCGCCAGCAGCCAAGTAGACGGACAATACGGACTAGCGGGAATCGGCGATACGCAGTATTTT	CASSQVDGQYGLAGIGDTQYF
.	TRBV4-1	TRBJ2-2	.	TGCGCCAGCAGCCAAGCCCGGAGGGGCGGTAACACCGGGGAGCTGTTTTTT	CASSQARRGGNTGELFF
.	TRBV10-3	TRBJ2-7	.	TGTGCCATCAGTGACGCCGCGGAATGGGAGCAGTACTTC	CAISDAAEWEQYF
.	TRBV9	TRBJ2-5	.	TGTGCCAGCAGCGTAAGCTGGTCCCAAGAGACCCAGTACTTC	CASSVSWSQETQYF
.	TRBV6-6	TRBJ1-4	TRBD1	TGTGCCGCCACCCGGGCCAGGGGGCGAGGATACGAAAAACTGTTTTTT	CAATRARGRGYEKLFF
few	TRBV7-6	TRBJ1-2	.	TGTGCCAGCAGCTTATTTCAGGGCGACTATGGCTACACCTTC	CASSLFQGDYGYTF
.	TRBV2	TRBJ1-1	.	TGTGCCAGCAGTGCTAGCAGGTCGAACACTGAAGCTTTCTTT	CASSASRSNTEAFF
.	TRBV5-8	TRBJ2-7	TRBD1	TGTGCCAGCAGCTTTGGGGGGGACAGGGGCTACGAGCAGTACTTC	CASSFGGDRGYEQYF
.	TRBV6-5	TRBJ1-3	.	TGTGCCAGCACAGGGGTCAAATCTGGAAACACCATATATTTT	CASTGVKSGNTIYF
.	TRBV6-5	TRBJ1-2	.	TGTGCCAGCAGTTCCGGCGACACTAACTATGGCTACACCTTC	CASSSGDTNYGYTF
few	TRBV6-1	TRBJ1-4	TRBD1	TGTGCCAGCAGTGAAGCGCAGGGGGTGGGAGAAAAACTGTTTTTT	CASSEAQGVGEKLFF
.	TRBV9	TRBJ2-1	TRBD2	TGTGCCAGCAGCGTGTTAGCGGGCAATGAGCAGTTCTTC	CASSVLAGNEQFF
few	TRBV2	TRBJ1-4	TRBD1	TGTGCCAGCAGTGAGGGACAGCGGAATGAAAAACTGTTTTTT	CASSEGQRNEKLFF
.	TRBV5-1	TRBJ1-4	TRBD1	TGCGCCAGCAGCCGGACAGGGGAAAATGAAAAACTGTTTTTT	CASSRTGENEKLFF
few	TRBV6-1	TRBJ1-1	TRBD1	TGTGCCAGCAGTTTCCGACAGGGCTTGAACACTGAAGCTTTCTTT	CASSFRQGLNTEAFF
few	TRBV5-1	TRBJ2-1	.	TGCGCCAGCAGCTTGGCGGTGTCCGGGTTCTCCTACAATGAGCAGTTCTTC	CASSLAVSGFSYNEQFF
few	TRBV10-3	TRBJ1-5	.	TGTGCCACATCGACAGGTTATAGCAATCAGCCCCAGCATTTT	CATSTGYSNQPQHF
few	TRBV6-5	TRBJ2-3	TRBD2	TGTGCCAGCAGTACGGCTAGCGGGTGGACAGATACGCAGTATTTT	CASSTASGWTDTQYF
few	TRBV7-6	TRBJ1-1	.	TGTGCCAGCAGCGCGCAGGGAAGCACTGAAGCTTTCTTT	CASSAQGSTEAFF
.	TRBV6-5	TRBJ1-4	TRBD1	TGTGCCAGCAGTTCTCCGCAGGGGGCAACTAATGAAAAACTGTTTTTT	CASSSPQGATNEKLFF
few	TRBV30	TRBJ2-3	TRBD2	TGTGCCTGGAGTATCGGGGGGGGCGGTGATACGCAGTATTTT	CAWSIGGGGDTQYF
few	TRBV7-2	TRBJ2-7	.	TGTGCCAGCAGCATGAGCACAGTGAGCCCTACCGAGCAGTACTTC	CASSMSTVSPTEQYF